Below, 20 T cell receptor beta chains from the same sample are listed, as sequenced in a study of blood T cells in healthy people across ages (dated by TCRdb to between 2015 and 2017). Libraries were prepared through 5' RACE. Instrument used: Illumina HiSeq 2500. A second PCR of roughly 7 to 11 cycles was performed with a sample-barcoded 5' primer and a J-beta primer mix. The public reads were reanalyzed by TCRdb: fastp trimming at Q25, MiXCR alignment, in-frame beta chains only. CDR3 protein sequences are deduplicated, and each keeps its most common genes and DNA. This sample has about 1.8 million distinct CDR3 sequences in its table, and about 50% of those were observed once. Approximately 2% of the sample is in the top ten clones. Source material: blood. Receptors were obtained from a woman aged 40 to 50 in good health.

The chain links TRBV4-2 to TRBJ1-1, with D hard to call. CDR3 length: 15 amino acids. Trimming cost V 0 bases and J 1 base, with 9 bases left between them. The germline V gene encodes CDR1 LGHNA and CDR2 YNFKEQ. For the CDR3, the DNA is TGTGCCAGCAGCCAAGATGGCCACCCGAACACTGAAGCTTTCTTT. Translating gives CASSQDGHPNTEAFF.

The chain uses TRBV28 and TRBJ1-2, with 8 bases that match TRBD1. Trimming cost V 4 bases and J 8 bases; bases outside gene matches: 15. This CDR3 comprises 16 residues. Germline assignment: CDR1 MDHEN and CDR2 SYDVKM. CDR3 coding DNA: TGTGCCAGCAGTTGGGACCAGACAGGGGTGGTGGAAGGCTACACCTTC. Its translation is CASSWDQTGVVEGYTF.

The chain has TRBV2 and TRBJ2-5; TRBD2 is a possible D gene (5 bases). CDR1 and CDR2 (germline): SNHLY, FYNNEI. There are 13 residues in the CDR3. V was trimmed by 11 bases and J by 3 bases, leaving 16 bases between them. CDR3 in amino acids: CAGNPDWKETQYF. The CDR3 nucleotides read TGTGCCGGCAATCCGGACTGGAAAGAGACCCAGTACTTC.

The V gene is TRBV27, the J gene TRBJ1-4; the match to TRBD1 covers 8 bases. With V trimmed by 4 bases and J by 2 bases, 15 bases remained unmatched. The germline CDR1 and CDR2 sequences are MNHEY and SMNVEV (reference sequence). The CDR3 sequence is 19 residues long. CDR3 residues: CASSSRTGRSSRTNEKLFF. The CDR3 bases are TGTGCCAGCAGTTCTCGGACAGGGCGCTCCTCTAGGACTAATGAAAAACTGTTTTTT.

The rearrangement uses TRBV13 and TRBJ2-5; no clear D gene. Germline CDR1 PRHDT, CDR2 FYEKMQ (reference sequence). CDR3 length equals 13 residues. The V and J ends lost 1 base and 4 bases respectively, with 7 bases between them. The CDR3 DNA reads TGTGCCAGCAGCTTAGTCGCCTCAGAGACCCAGTACTTC. Amino acid sequence: CASSLVASETQYF. The full variable domain, completed using reference TRBV13 and TRBJ2-5, is AAGVIQSPRHLIKEKRETATLKCYPIPRHDTVYWYQQGPGQDPQFLISFYEKMQSDKGSIPDRFSAQQFSDYHSELNMSSLELGDSALYFCASSLVASETQYFGPGTRLLVL.

The gene calls are TRBV7-2 and TRBJ2-5; the D gene is possibly TRBD1 (5 bases). This CDR3 has 17 amino acids. The germline CDR1 and CDR2 sequences are SGHTA and FQGNSA. V lost 5 bases to trimming and J lost 1 base, with 20 bases between them. The CDR3 loop reads CASSPGAGIGLQETQYF. The CDR3 bases are TGTGCCAGCAGCCCAGGAGCAGGGATAGGTCTCCAAGAGACCCAGTACTTC.

The sample holds a few counts of this clonotype. The rearrangement uses TRBV6-5 and TRBJ2-3; no clear D gene. The CDR3 covers 13 residues. The germline V and J ends were trimmed by 2 bases and 2 bases, with 5 bases remaining between them. The germline V gene has CDR1 MNHEY and CDR2 SVGAGI. CDR3 sequence: CASSYTDTDTQYF. As DNA, the CDR3 is TGTGCCAGCAGTTACACGGACACAGATACGCAGTATTTT.

The chain combines TRBV27 with TRBJ2-5; TRBD2 matches 11 bases. Germline CDR1 is MNHEY and CDR2 is SMNVEV (reference sequence). There are 15 residues in the CDR3. The J segment lost 4 bases and the V segment lost 6 bases, leaving 7 bases of the junction unmatched. CDR3 residues: CASSVQTSGAETQYF. DNA for the CDR3: TGTGCCAGCAGCGTTCAGACTAGCGGGGCAGAGACCCAGTACTTC.

This clonotype appeared once. The chain uses TRBV12-3 or TRBV12-4 and TRBJ1-2, with 12 positions matching TRBD1. V shed 8 bases and J 6 bases; nucleotides not matched to a gene: 10. CDR3 length equals 15 residues. The CDR3 DNA is TGTGCCAGCGGGGTTTCAGGGACAGGGGGCAATGGCTACACCTTC. Its translation is CASGVSGTGGNGYTF.

The rearrangement links TRBV5-1 to TRBJ2-1; D is undetermined. There are 16 residues in the CDR3. In germline, CDR1 is SGHRS, CDR2 YFSETQ. The ends were cut back, 5 bases at V and 0 bases at J, with 15 bases in the middle. The CDR3 loop reads CASRSRPVLSYNEQFF. The CDR3 bases are TGCGCCAGCAGGTCACGACCGGTCCTCTCCTACAATGAGCAGTTCTTC.

Concerning this clonotype itself: A read error may explain this, as a much larger clone is one base away. This chain uses TRBV7-2 with TRBJ2-1; 10 bases map to TRBD1. This CDR3 has 15 residues. With V trimmed by 7 bases and J by 2 bases, 5 bases remained unmatched. From germline, CDR1 is SGHTA and CDR2 FQGNSA. CDR3 loop: CASTSDRGAYNEQFF. The CDR3, as DNA: TGTGCCAGCACCTCGGACAGGGGGGCCTACAATGAGCAGTTCTTC. Full variable domain (rest looked up from reference TRBV7-2 and TRBJ2-1): GAGVSQSPSNKVTEKGKDVELRCDPISGHTALYWYRQSLGQGLEFLIYFQGNSAPDKSGLPSDRFSAERTGGSVSTLTIQRTQQEDSAVYLCASTSDRGAYNEQFFGPGTRLTVL.

The J gene is TRBJ2-5, the V gene TRBV7-9; D remains unclear. Germline lookup yields CDR1 SEHNR and CDR2 FQNEAQ (reference sequence). The CDR3 spans 15 residues. V was clipped by 5 bases and J by 1 base, with 14 bases between them. CDR3 protein: CASSLIPGPQETQYF. The CDR3 region has the DNA TGTGCCAGCAGCCTCATTCCGGGCCCCCAAGAGACCCAGTACTTC.

The sample holds a few counts of this clonotype. The chain couples TRBV7-2 to TRBJ2-1; 8 nucleotides match TRBD2. Germline V CDR1 and CDR2: SGHTA, FQGNSA. The CDR3 runs to 16 residues. V lost 1 base, J lost 7 bases, and 9 bases stayed unmatched. The CDR3 DNA reads as TGTGCCAGCAGCTTAGGTTTTGACGGGGGGGCTAATGAGCAGTTCTTC. The encoded protein is CASSLGFDGGANEQFF. The variable domain in full, completed from reference TRBV7-2 and TRBJ2-1, reads GAGVSQSPSNKVTEKGKDVELRCDPISGHTALYWYRQSLGQGLEFLIYFQGNSAPDKSGLPSDRFSAERTGGSVSTLTIQRTQQEDSAVYLCASSLGFDGGANEQFFGPGTRLTVL.

The chain's CDR3 is CASSARGWNEQYF. The CDR3 DNA reads TGTGCCAGCAGTGCCAGAGGGTGGAACGAGCAGTACTTC. J is TRBJ2-7 and V is TRBV6-2 or TRBV6-3; TRBD2 is a possible D gene (5 bases). CDR1 is MNHEY and CDR2 is SVGEGT in the germline V gene. V shed 5 bases and J shed 5 bases, with 13 bases lying between them. This CDR3 has 13 residues.

The CDR3 nucleotides read TGTGCCAGCAGTTTCTCTCCGGGAGGGACGGGAGGCTACACCTTC. Amino acid sequence: CASSFSPGGTGGYTF. The chain combines TRBV12-3 or TRBV12-4 with TRBJ1-2; D perhaps matches TRBD1 (5 bases). The CDR3 is made up of 15 amino acids. Trimming shortened V by 3 bases and J by 8 bases, and 19 bases separated the two germline ends.

The CDR3 nucleotides are TGTGCCAGCAGTGAGGGACTCAGGAGTCGTGATGAGCAGTTCTTC. Translated: CASSEGLRSRDEQFF. V and J are TRBV27 and TRBJ2-1, with a weak D call TRBD2 (6 bases). The CDR3 is made up of 15 amino acids. CDR1 and CDR2 (germline): MNHEY, SMNVEV (reference sequence). Trimming shortened V by 5 bases and J by 8 bases, and 19 bases separated the two germline ends.

This chain uses TRBV10-3 with TRBJ2-1; 8 nucleotides match TRBD2. There are 17 residues in the CDR3. Germline CDR1 reads ENHRY; CDR2 reads SYGVKD. V lost 0 bases to trimming and J lost 4 bases; unmatched junction nucleotides: 8. The CDR3 DNA sequence: TGTGCCATCAGTGAGTCGACCGGGGGGGTGCTTTACAATGAGCAGTTCTTC. Its translation: CAISESTGGVLYNEQFF.

The rearrangement joins TRBV14 to TRBJ2-5; 10 nucleotides match TRBD1. J gave up 5 bases and V 1 base, and 4 bases lay outside the gene matches. The CDR3 has 15 amino acids. Germline values: CDR1 SGHDN, CDR2 FVKESK. CDR3 sequence reads: CASSQATGGSETQYF. CDR3 bases: TGTGCCAGCAGCCAAGCGACAGGGGGCTCGGAGACCCAGTACTTC.

The rearrangement joins TRBV7-9 to TRBJ1-1, with 7 bases matching TRBD1. The CDR3 totals 14 residues. The germline gives CDR1 SEHNR, CDR2 FQNEAQ (reference sequence). V trimming: 7 bases; J trimming: 0 bases; junction bases outside the gene matches: 5. The CDR3 spells CASTGTALNTEAFF. CDR3 bases: TGTGCCAGCACCGGGACAGCCCTGAACACTGAAGCTTTCTTT. The full variable domain, in which reference TRBV7-9 and TRBJ1-1 provide the parts outside the CDR3, is DTGVSQNPRHKITKRGQNVTFRCDPISEHNRLYWYRQTLGQGPEFLTYFQNEAQLEKSRLLSDRFSAERPKGSFSTLEIQRTEQGDSAMYLCASTGTALNTEAFFGQGTRLTVV.

This clonotype was observed a handful of times. The chain joins TRBV28 to TRBJ2-7, with 9 bases that match TRBD1. Germline loops: CDR1 MDHEN, CDR2 SYDVKM. V was pared by 6 bases and J by 6 bases, with 12 bases of the junction left unmatched. The CDR3 is 15 amino acids. CDR3 DNA sequence: TGTGCCAGCAGGGAAATACAGGGGGCGCCCCTCGAGCAGTACTTC. Its protein product is CASREIQGAPLEQYF.